This is a list of T cell receptor beta chains from one sample in a study of T cell repertoires in cytomegalovirus infection. These receptors are not linked to any known antigen. TCRdb independently ran MiXCR on the reads; one entry per CDR3 protein. There are about 740,000 distinct CDR3 sequences in the sample; roughly 33% occur only once, and 18% lies in the top ten. Here the sequenced sample was cultured PBMCs, taken from culture after CMV antigen stimulation. These receptors were collected from a human donor in good health (CMV status not recorded). Some clones in this sample may be carry-over from other donors' samples. The CDR3 runs from the conserved cysteine through the conserved F or W. The D gene is left open where the match is weak. Rows give clone size only sometimes, using once, few, many, or a class for an expanded clone.

J	D	V	size	CDR3
TRBJ2-1	TRBD2	TRBV12-3/TRBV12-4	-	CASSSPGLARYNEQFF
TRBJ2-2	-	TRBV7-2	few	CASSLVLRNTGELFF
TRBJ1-1	-	TRBV4-2	-	CASSQDPWGFKDTEAFF
TRBJ2-2	TRBD2	TRBV7-2	many	CASSATPGGPKTGELFF
TRBJ1-4	-	TRBV6-1	-	CASRRGINEKLFF
TRBJ1-5	-	TRBV6-1	few	CASRAGQRQTNQPQHF
TRBJ1-3	TRBD1	TRBV5-4	-	CASSRDTGGAGNTIYF
TRBJ2-7	-	TRBV12-3/TRBV12-4	-	CASSGSEQYF
TRBJ1-5	-	TRBV7-2	many	CASSRQSNQPQHF
TRBJ1-2	-	TRBV4-1	-	CASSQELGARGYTF
TRBJ1-1	-	TRBV12-3/TRBV12-4	-	CADRWTYTTLLGTEAFF
TRBJ2-1	-	TRBV7-8	few	CASSPLSLNEQFF
TRBJ1-3	-	TRBV15	few	CATSRRDNGNTIYF
TRBJ2-1	TRBD2	TRBV7-9	few	CASSLALAGGAEQFF
TRBJ1-3	-	TRBV4-1	-	CASSQLTGSGNTIYF
TRBJ2-7	-	TRBV20-1	once	CSAREGGVAGYEQYF
TRBJ2-7	TRBD1	TRBV7-2	few	CASSNDRGPYEQYF
TRBJ2-2	-	TRBV6-1	few	CASRTTGYDGELFF
TRBJ2-2	TRBD2	TRBV7-9	few	CASSFNALEAGDTGELFF
TRBJ1-6	-	TRBV5-4	few	CASSPGPNSPLHF
TRBJ2-3	TRBD2	TRBV15	once	CATSRDIGLAQFTDTQYF